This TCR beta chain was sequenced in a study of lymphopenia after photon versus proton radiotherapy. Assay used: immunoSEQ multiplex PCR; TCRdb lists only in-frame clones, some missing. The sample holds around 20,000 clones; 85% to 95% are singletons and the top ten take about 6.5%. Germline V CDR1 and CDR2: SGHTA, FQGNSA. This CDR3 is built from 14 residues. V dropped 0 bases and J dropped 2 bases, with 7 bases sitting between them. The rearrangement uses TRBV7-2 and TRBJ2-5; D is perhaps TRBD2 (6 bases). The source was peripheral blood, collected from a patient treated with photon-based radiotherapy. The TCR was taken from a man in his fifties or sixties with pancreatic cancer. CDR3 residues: CASSLAGGQETQYF. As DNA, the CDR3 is TGTGCCAGCAGCTTAGCGGGGGGACAAGAGACCCAGTACTTC.